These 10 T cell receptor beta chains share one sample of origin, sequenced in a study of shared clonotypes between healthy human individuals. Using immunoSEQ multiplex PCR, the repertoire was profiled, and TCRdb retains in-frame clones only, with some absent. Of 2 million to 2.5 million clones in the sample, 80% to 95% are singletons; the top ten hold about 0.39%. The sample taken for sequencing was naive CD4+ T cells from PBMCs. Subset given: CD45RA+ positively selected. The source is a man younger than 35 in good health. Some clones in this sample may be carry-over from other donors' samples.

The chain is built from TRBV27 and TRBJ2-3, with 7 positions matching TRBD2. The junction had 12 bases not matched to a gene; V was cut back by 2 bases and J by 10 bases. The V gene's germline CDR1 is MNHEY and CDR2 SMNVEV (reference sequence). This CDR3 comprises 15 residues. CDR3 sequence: CASSLIPPRLAAQYF. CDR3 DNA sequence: TGTGCCAGCAGTTTAATCCCCCCACGGCTAGCGGCGCAGTATTTT.

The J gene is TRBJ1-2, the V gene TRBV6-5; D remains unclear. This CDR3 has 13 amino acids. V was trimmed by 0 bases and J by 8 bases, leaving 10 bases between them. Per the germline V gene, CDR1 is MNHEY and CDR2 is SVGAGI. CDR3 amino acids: CASSYSGSQGYTF. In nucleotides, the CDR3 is TGTGCCAGCAGTTACTCGGGGTCGCAAGGCTACACCTTC.

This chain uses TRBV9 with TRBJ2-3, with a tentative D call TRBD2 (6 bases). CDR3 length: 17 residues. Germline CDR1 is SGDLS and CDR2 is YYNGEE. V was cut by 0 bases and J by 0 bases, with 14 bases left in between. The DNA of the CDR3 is TGTGCCAGCAGCGTAGGGGCGGCTGCGGGGAGCACAGATACGCAGTATTTT. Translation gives CASSVGAAAGSTDTQYF.

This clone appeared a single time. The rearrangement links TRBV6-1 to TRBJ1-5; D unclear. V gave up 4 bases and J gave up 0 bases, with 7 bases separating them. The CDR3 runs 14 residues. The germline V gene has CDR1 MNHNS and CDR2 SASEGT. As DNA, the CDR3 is TGTGCCAGCAGTGTAGTTGTTAGCAATCAGCCCCAGCATTTT. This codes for CASSVVVSNQPQHF.

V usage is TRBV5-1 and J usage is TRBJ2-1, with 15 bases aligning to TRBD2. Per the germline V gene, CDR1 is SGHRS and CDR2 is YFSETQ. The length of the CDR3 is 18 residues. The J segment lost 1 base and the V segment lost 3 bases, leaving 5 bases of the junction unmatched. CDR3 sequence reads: CASSWGLAGGGSYNEQFF. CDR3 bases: TGCGCCAGCAGCTGGGGACTAGCGGGAGGTGGGTCCTACAATGAGCAGTTCTTC.

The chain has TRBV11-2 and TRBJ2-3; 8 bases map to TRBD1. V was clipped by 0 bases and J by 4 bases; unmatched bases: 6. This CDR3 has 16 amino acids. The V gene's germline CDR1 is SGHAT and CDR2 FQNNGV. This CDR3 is CASSLDRGRGPDTQYF. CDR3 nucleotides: TGTGCCAGCAGCTTAGATCGGGGCAGGGGGCCAGATACGCAGTATTTT.

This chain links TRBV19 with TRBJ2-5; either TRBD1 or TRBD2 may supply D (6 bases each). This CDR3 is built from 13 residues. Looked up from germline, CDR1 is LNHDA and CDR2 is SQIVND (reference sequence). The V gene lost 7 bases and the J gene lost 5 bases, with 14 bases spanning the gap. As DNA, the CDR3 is TGTGCCAGTACTCAAGAGGGGGGTGAGACCCAGTACTTC. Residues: CASTQEGGETQYF.

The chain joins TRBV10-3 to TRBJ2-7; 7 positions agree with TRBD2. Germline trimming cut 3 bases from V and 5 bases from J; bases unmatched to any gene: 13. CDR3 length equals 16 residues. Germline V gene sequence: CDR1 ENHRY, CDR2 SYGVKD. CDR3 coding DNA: TGTGCCATCAGTGAATCTTGGACTAGTCTCCGCGACGAGCAGTACTTC. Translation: CAISESWTSLRDEQYF.

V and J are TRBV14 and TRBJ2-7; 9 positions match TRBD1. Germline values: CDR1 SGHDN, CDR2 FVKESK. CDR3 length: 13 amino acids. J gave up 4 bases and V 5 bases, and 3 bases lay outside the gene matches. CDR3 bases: TGTGCCAGCAGCGCTGGACAGGGGTACGAGCAGTACTTC. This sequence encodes CASSAGQGYEQYF.

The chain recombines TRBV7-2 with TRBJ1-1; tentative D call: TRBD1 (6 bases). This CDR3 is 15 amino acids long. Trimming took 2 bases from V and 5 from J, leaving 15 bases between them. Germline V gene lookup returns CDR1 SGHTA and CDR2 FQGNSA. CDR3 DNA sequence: TGTGCCAGCAGCTTACGAACTGGACAGACGACTGAAGCTTTCTTT. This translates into CASSLRTGQTTEAFF.